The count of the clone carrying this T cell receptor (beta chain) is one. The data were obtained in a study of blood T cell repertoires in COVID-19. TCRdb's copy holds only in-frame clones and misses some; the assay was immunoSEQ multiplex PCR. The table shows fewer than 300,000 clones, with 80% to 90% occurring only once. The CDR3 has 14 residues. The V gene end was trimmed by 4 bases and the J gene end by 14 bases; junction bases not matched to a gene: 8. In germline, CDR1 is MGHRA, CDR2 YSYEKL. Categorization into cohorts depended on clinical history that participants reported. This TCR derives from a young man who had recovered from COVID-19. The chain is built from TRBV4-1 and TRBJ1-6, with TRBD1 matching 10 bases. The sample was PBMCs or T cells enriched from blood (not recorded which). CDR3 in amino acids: CASSPGTGEYALHF. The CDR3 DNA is TGCGCCAGCAGCCCCGGGACAGGGGAGTATGCCCTCCACTTT.